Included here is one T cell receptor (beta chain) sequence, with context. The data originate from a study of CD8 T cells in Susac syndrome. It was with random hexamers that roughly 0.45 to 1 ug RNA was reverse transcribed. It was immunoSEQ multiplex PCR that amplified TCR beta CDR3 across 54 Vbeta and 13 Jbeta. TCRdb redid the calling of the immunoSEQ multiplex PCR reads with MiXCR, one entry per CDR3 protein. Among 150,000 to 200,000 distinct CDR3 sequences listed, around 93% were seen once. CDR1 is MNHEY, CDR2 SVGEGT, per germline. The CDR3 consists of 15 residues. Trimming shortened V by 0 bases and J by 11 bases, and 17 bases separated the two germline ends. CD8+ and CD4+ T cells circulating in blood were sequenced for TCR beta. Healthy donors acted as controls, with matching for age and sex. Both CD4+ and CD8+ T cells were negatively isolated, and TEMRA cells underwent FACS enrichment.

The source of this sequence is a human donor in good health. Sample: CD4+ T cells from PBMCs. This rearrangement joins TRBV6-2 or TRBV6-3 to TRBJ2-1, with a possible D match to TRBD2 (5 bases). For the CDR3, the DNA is TGTGCCAGCAGTTACTCGAGATTCGGGGATTTGAAGCAGTTCTTC. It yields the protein CASSYSRFGDLKQFF.